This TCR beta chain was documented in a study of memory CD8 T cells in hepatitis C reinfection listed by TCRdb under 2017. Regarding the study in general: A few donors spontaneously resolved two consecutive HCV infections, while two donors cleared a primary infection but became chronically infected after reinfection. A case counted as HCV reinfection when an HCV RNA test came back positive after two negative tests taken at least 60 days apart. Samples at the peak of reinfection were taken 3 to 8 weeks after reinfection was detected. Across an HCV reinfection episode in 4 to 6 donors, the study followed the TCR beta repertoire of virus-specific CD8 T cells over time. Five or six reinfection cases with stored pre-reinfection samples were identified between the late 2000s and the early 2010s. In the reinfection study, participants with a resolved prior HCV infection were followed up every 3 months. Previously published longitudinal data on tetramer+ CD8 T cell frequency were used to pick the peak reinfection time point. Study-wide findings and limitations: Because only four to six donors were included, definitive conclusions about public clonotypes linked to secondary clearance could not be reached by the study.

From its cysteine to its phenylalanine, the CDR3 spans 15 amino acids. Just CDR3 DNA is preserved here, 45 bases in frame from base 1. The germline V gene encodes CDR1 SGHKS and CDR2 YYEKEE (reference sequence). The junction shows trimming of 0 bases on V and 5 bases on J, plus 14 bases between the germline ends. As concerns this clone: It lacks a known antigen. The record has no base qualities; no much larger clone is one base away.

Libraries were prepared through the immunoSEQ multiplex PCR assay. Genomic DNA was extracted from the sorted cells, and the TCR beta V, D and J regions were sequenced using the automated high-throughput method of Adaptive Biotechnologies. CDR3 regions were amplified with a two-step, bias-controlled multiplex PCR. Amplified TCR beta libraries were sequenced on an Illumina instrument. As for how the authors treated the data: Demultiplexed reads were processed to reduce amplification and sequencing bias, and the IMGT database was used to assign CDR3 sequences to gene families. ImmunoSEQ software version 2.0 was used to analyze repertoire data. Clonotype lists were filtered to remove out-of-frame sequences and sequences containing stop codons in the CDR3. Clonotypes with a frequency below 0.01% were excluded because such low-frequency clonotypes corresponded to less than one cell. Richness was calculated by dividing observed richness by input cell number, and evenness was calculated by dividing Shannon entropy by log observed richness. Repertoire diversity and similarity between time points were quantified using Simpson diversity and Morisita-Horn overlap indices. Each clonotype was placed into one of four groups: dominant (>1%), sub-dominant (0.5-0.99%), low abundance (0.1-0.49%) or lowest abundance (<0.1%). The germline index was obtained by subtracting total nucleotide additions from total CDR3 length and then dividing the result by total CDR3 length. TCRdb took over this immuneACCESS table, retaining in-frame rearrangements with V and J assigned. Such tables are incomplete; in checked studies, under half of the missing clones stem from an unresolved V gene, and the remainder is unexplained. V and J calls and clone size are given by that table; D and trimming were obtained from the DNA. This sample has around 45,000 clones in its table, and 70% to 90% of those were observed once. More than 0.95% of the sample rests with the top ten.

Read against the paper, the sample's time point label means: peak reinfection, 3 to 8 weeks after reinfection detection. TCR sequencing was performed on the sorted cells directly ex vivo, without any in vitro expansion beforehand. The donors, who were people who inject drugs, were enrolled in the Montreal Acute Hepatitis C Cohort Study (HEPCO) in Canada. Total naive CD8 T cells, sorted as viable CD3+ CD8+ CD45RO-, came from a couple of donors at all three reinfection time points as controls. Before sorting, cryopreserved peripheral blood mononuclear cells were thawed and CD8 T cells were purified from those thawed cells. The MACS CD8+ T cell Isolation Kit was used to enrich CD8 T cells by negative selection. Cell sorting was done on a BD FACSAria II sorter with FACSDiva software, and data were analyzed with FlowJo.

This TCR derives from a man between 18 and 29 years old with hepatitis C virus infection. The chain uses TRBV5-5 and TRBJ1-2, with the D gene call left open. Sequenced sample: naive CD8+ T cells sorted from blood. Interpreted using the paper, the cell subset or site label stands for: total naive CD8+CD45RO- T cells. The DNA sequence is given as TGTGCCAGCAGCTTGGGCCAGGAAATTTTATATGGCTACACCTTC. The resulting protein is CASSLGQEILYGYTF.